This is a list of T cell receptor beta chains from one sample in a study of T cell responses to AZD1222 COVID-19 vaccine. The method was immunoSEQ multiplex PCR; TCRdb's version includes in-frame clones alone and lacks a portion of them. Of about 110,000 clones in the sample, 70% to 90% were seen once. Sequencing was performed on peripheral blood, taken 28 days after the second AZD1222 dose. These receptors all come from an adult who received the AZD1222 COVID-19 vaccine. CDR3s include the opening cysteine and the closing phenylalanine or tryptophan. D genes are given only for firm matches. The listing skips clone size in some rows; elsewhere it reads once, few, many or a size class.

.	TRBV5-1	TRBD2	TRBJ2-3	CASMGLAGGPGDTQYF	TGCGCCAGCATGGGACTAGCGGGAGGGCCCGGAGATACGCAGTATTTT
.	TRBV7-2	.	TRBJ2-5	CASSLGWTVETQYF	TGTGCCAGCAGCTTAGGCTGGACAGTGGAGACCCAGTACTTC
few	TRBV27	TRBD1	TRBJ1-1	CASSLSRGRLMNTEAFF	TGTGCCAGCAGTTTAAGCAGGGGGCGCCTTATGAACACTGAAGCTTTCTTT
.	TRBV7-9	.	TRBJ2-7	CASPFLGSYEQYF	TGTGCCAGCCCCTTTCTAGGGAGTTACGAGCAGTACTTC
.	TRBV4-1	TRBD1	TRBJ1-5	CASSQDRDRGVGSNQPQHF	TGCGCCAGCAGCCAAGATCGGGACAGGGGTGTTGGTAGCAATCAGCCCCAGCATTTT
.	TRBV11-3	.	TRBJ1-3	CASSLTVGGNTIYF	TGTGCCAGCAGCCTCACGGTAGGAGGAAACACCATATATTTT
.	TRBV19	TRBD1	TRBJ1-2	CASSSGTGEGGGYGYTF	TGTGCCAGTAGTAGCGGGACAGGGGAAGGAGGTGGCTATGGCTACACCTTC
.	TRBV5-1	TRBD1	TRBJ1-4	CASSHLSGGDEKLFF	TGCGCCAGCAGCCATCTATCAGGGGGCGATGAAAAACTGTTTTTT
.	TRBV28	.	TRBJ2-2	CASRSGANTGELFF	TGTGCCAGCAGGAGCGGCGCGAACACCGGGGAGCTGTTTTTT
.	TRBV5-4	.	TRBJ2-7	CASSLRNGLIYEQYF	TGTGCCAGCAGCTTACGTAATGGCTTAATTTACGAGCAGTACTTC
.	TRBV11-3	.	TRBJ2-6	CASSLEQGTGANVLTF	TGTGCCAGCAGCTTAGAACAGGGTACAGGGGCCAACGTCCTGACTTTC
many	TRBV5-1	.	TRBJ1-6	CASSLEVLGNNSPLHF	TGCGCCAGCAGCTTGGAAGTCCTAGGGAATAATTCACCCCTCCACTTT
once	TRBV5-1	.	TRBJ1-5	CASSPGWDNQPQHF	TGCGCCAGCAGCCCGGGGTGGGACAATCAGCCCCAGCATTTT
once	TRBV27	.	TRBJ2-3	CASSTSLRGDTQYF	TGTGCCAGCAGTACCTCGCTACGAGGAGATACGCAGTATTTT
few	TRBV5-1	.	TRBJ1-1	CASSSLGNTEAFF	TGCGCCAGCAGCTCCTTGGGGAACACTGAAGCTTTCTTT
.	TRBV10-2	.	TRBJ1-4	CASSEGAQTFNEKLFF	TGCGCCAGCAGTGAGGGGGCGCAAACTTTTAATGAAAAACTGTTTTTT
once	TRBV7-3	.	TRBJ1-2	CASSFGEGYGYTF	TGTGCCAGCAGCTTCGGGGAGGGCTATGGCTACACCTTC
.	TRBV9	.	TRBJ1-6	CASSVGLTEIHALHF	TGTGCCAGCAGCGTAGGCTTGACGGAAATTCATGCCCTCCACTTT
.	TRBV4-2	.	TRBJ1-1	CASSQVSGRYRNTEAFF	TGTGCCAGCAGCCAAGTTAGCGGAAGGTATCGGAACACTGAAGCTTTCTTT
.	TRBV27	.	TRBJ2-2	CASSLFRNTGELFF	TGTGCCAGCAGTTTATTTCGAAACACCGGGGAGCTGTTTTTT
.	TRBV28	TRBD1	TRBJ2-7	CASSPLTGAGSEQYF	TGTGCCAGCAGTCCGCTGACAGGGGCCGGATCCGAGCAGTACTTC
.	TRBV19	.	TRBJ1-5	CASSKLNDYSNQPQHF	TGTGCCAGTAGTAAACTTAATGACTATAGCAATCAGCCCCAGCATTTT
.	TRBV28	.	TRBJ1-6	CASSSGLRNSPLHF	TGTGCCAGCAGTTCAGGACTGCGGAATTCACCCCTCCACTTT
once	TRBV12-3/TRBV12-4	.	TRBJ1-1	CASSPQLGAFF	TGTGCCAGCAGTCCCCAGTTGGGAGCTTTCTTT
.	TRBV11-2	.	TRBJ1-2	CASSSNGNYGYTF	TGTGCCAGCAGCTCCAACGGTAACTATGGCTACACCTTC
.	TRBV6-6	.	TRBJ2-1	CASSYRRGSYNEQFF	TGTGCCAGCAGTTACCGACGGGGCTCCTACAATGAGCAGTTCTTC
once	TRBV7-2	.	TRBJ1-2	CASSPGTDANYGYTF	TGTGCCAGCAGCCCGGGGACTGATGCTAACTATGGCTACACCTTC
few	TRBV6-2/TRBV6-3	.	TRBJ2-6	CASRYWWANVLTF	TGTGCCAGCCGTTATTGGTGGGCCAACGTCCTGACTTTC
.	TRBV6-1	.	TRBJ2-3	CASSEEAGRGEYF	TGTGCCAGCAGTGAAGAGGCGGGAAGGGGGGAGTATTTT
.	TRBV19	.	TRBJ1-5	CASSLRNQPQHF	TGTGCCAGTAGTTTGAGAAATCAGCCCCAGCATTTT
.	TRBV7-6	.	TRBJ2-1	CASSLVGSGVYNEQFF	TGTGCCAGCAGCTTAGTAGGTAGCGGAGTATACAATGAGCAGTTCTTC
.	TRBV10-1	.	TRBJ2-7	CASSDRSSYEQYF	TGCGCCAGCAGCGACAGGAGTTCCTACGAGCAGTACTTC
.	TRBV19	.	TRBJ2-5	CASGEGRQETQYF	TGTGCCAGTGGTGAGGGTCGGCAAGAGACCCAGTACTTC
.	TRBV19	.	TRBJ2-1	CASSIGLSYNEQFF	TGTGCCAGTAGTATCGGTCTTTCCTACAATGAGCAGTTCTTC
.	TRBV3-1/TRBV3-2	.	TRBJ1-2	CASSQDVGAGDYGYTF	TGTGCCAGCAGCCAAGATGTGGGGGCAGGGGACTATGGCTACACCTTC
few	TRBV27	.	TRBJ2-1	CASSFGLRRGAHANEQFF	TGTGCCAGCAGTTTTGGCCTGAGACGAGGGGCCCATGCAAATGAGCAGTTCTTC
.	TRBV6-1	.	TRBJ1-1	CASSETGADTEAFF	TGTGCCAGCAGTGAAACTGGGGCCGACACTGAAGCTTTCTTT
.	TRBV4-1	.	TRBJ1-5	CASSQVGTLGTQHF	TGCGCCAGCAGCCAAGTTGGGACCCTCGGAACCCAGCATTTT
.	TRBV4-1	TRBD1	TRBJ1-1	CASSFLTGQNTEAFF	TGCGCCAGCAGCTTCCTGACAGGGCAGAACACTGAAGCTTTCTTT
few	TRBV4-1	.	TRBJ1-5	CASTQGLNQPQHF	TGCGCCAGCACACAGGGCCTCAATCAGCCCCAGCATTTT
.	TRBV29-1	.	TRBJ2-3	CSSPLRGGSSTDTQYF	TGCAGCTCTCCCCTCAGGGGAGGGTCCAGCACAGATACGCAGTATTTT
.	TRBV15	.	TRBJ2-7	CATSRDRGSSYEQYF	TGTGCCACCAGCAGAGACCGGGGGTCCTCCTACGAGCAGTACTTC
.	TRBV11-2	.	TRBJ2-7	CASSEFGIRAEQYF	TGTGCCAGCAGCGAGTTCGGGATCAGAGCCGAGCAGTACTTC
.	TRBV5-1	.	TRBJ1-6	CASSLTGSRSPLHF	TGCGCCAGCAGCTTAACGGGGAGCCGTTCACCCCTCCACTTT
.	TRBV20-1	.	TRBJ2-2	CSASPFNTGELFF	TGCAGTGCTAGTCCTTTTAACACCGGGGAGCTGTTTTTT
.	TRBV5-4	.	TRBJ2-7	CASSLQGYEQYF	TGTGCCAGCAGCCTACAGGGATACGAGCAGTACTTC
.	TRBV27	TRBD1	TRBJ1-1	CASSRRDRATEAFF	TGTGCCAGCAGTCGACGGGACAGGGCCACTGAAGCTTTCTTT
.	TRBV30	.	TRBJ2-5	CAWKDGPGETQYF	TGTGCCTGGAAAGACGGCCCGGGCGAGACCCAGTACTTC
.	TRBV11-3	TRBD1	TRBJ2-3	CASSLALGGATADTQYF	TGTGCCAGCAGCTTAGCTTTAGGGGGCGCGACGGCAGATACGCAGTATTTT
.	TRBV7-8	TRBD1	TRBJ1-1	CASSARQGDLMNTEAFF	TGTGCCAGCAGCGCCCGACAGGGGGATTTGATGAACACTGAAGCTTTCTTT
.	TRBV4-1	.	TRBJ2-2	CASSQGDRELFF	TGCGCCAGCAGCCAAGGGGACCGGGAGCTGTTTTTT
.	TRBV9	TRBD1	TRBJ1-4	CASSAGQGNEKLFF	TGTGCCAGCAGCGCGGGACAGGGGAACGAAAAACTGTTTTTT
.	TRBV5-8	TRBD1	TRBJ1-5	CASSLGQGLNNQPQHF	TGTGCCAGCAGCTTGGGACAGGGTCTTAACAATCAGCCCCAGCATTTT
.	TRBV29-1	TRBD1	TRBJ1-1	CSVARGKYTLNTEAFF	TGCAGCGTTGCCAGGGGGAAATACACTTTGAACACTGAAGCTTTCTTT
once	TRBV6-5	.	TRBJ2-3	CASTSQDTQYF	TGTGCCAGCACTAGTCAAGATACGCAGTATTTT
.	TRBV19	.	TRBJ1-4	CASSMGTNEKLFF	TGTGCCAGTAGTATGGGAACTAATGAAAAACTGTTTTTT
.	TRBV12-3/TRBV12-4	.	TRBJ1-2	CASSLQGGKGYTF	TGTGCCAGCAGTTTGCAGGGAGGAAAAGGCTACACCTTC
.	TRBV19	.	TRBJ1-1	CASSIEWGEDTEAFF	TGTGCCAGTAGTATAGAGTGGGGCGAGGACACTGAAGCTTTCTTT
.	TRBV5-1	TRBD1	TRBJ2-1	CASSLGQAYNEQFF	TGCGCCAGCAGCCTCGGACAGGCTTACAATGAGCAGTTCTTC